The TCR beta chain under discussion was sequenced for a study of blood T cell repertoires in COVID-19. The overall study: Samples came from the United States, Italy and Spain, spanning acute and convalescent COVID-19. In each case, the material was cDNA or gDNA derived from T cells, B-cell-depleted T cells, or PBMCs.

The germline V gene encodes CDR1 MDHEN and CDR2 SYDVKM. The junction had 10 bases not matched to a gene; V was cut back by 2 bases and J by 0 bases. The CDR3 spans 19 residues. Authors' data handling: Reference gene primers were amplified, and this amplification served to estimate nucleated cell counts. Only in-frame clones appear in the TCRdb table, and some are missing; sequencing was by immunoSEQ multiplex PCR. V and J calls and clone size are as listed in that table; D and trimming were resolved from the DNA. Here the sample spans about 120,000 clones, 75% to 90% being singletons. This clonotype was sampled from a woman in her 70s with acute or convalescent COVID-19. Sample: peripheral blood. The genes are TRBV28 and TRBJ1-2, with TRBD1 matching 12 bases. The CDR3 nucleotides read TGTGCCAGCAGTTTAGGGTATGGGACAGGGGGCCGAACTAACTATGGCTACACCTTC. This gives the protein CASSLGYGTGGRTNYGYTF.